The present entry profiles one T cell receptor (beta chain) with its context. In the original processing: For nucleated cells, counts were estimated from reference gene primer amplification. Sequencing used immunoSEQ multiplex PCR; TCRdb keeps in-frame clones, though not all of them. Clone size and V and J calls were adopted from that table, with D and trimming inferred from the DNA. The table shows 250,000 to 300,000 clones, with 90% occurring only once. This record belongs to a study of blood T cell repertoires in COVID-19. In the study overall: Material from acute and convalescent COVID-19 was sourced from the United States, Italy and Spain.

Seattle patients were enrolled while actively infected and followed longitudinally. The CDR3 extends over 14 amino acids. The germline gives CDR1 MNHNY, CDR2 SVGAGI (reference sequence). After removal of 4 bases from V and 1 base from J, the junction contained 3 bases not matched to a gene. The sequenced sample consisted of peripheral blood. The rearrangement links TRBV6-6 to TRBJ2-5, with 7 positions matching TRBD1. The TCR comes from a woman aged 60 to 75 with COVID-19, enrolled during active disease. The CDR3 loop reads CASSFDRAQETQYF. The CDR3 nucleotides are TGTGCCAGCAGTTTTGACAGGGCCCAAGAGACCCAGTACTTC.